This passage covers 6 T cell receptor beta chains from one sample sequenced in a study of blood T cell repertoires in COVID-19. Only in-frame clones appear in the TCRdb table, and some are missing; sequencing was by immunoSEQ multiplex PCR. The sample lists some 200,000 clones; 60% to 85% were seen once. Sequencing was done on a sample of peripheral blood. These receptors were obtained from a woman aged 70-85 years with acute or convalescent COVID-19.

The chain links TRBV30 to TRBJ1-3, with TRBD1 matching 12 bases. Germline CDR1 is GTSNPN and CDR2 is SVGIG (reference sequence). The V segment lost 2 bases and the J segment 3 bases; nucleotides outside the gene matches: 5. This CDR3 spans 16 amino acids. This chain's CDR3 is CAWSHGTGGGGNTIYF. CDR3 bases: TGTGCCTGGAGTCACGGGACAGGGGGCGGTGGAAACACCATATATTTT.

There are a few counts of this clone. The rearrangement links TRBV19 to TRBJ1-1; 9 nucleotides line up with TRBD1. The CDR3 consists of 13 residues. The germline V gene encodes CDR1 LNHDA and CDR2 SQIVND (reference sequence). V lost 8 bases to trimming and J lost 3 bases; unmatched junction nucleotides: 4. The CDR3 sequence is CASGQGPYTEAFF. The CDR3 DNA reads TGTGCCAGTGGACAGGGGCCCTACACTGAAGCTTTCTTT.

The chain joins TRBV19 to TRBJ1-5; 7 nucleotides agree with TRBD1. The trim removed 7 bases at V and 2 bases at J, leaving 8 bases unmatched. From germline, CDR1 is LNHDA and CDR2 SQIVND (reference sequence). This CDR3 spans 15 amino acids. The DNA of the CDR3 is TGTGCCAGTACCGCGACAGGGATAGGCAATCAGCCCCAGCATTTT. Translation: CASTATGIGNQPQHF. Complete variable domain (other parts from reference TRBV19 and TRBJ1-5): DGGITQSPKYLFRKEGQNVTLSCEQNLNHDAMYWYRQDPGQGLRLIYYSQIVNDFQKGDIAEGYSVSREKKESFPLTVTSAQKNPTAFYLCASTATGIGNQPQHFGDGTRLSIL.

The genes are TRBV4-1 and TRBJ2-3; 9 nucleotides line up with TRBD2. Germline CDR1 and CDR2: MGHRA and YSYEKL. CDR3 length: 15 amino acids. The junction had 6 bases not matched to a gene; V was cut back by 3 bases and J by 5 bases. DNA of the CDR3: TGCGCCAGCAGCCAGGTAGTAGCGGGAGTAGATACGCAGTATTTT. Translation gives CASSQVVAGVDTQYF.

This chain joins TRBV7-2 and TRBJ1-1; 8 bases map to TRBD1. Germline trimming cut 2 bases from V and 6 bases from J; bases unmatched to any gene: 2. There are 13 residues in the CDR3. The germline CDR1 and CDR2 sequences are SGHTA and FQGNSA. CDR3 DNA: TGTGCCAGCAGCTTACAGGGGGCCTCTGAAGCTTTCTTT. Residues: CASSLQGASEAFF.

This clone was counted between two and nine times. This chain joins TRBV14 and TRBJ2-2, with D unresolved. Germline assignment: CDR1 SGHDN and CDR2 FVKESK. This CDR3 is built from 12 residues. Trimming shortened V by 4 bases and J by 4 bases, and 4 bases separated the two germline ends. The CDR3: CASSPRTGELFF. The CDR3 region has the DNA TGTGCCAGCAGCCCCCGCACCGGGGAGCTGTTTTTT.